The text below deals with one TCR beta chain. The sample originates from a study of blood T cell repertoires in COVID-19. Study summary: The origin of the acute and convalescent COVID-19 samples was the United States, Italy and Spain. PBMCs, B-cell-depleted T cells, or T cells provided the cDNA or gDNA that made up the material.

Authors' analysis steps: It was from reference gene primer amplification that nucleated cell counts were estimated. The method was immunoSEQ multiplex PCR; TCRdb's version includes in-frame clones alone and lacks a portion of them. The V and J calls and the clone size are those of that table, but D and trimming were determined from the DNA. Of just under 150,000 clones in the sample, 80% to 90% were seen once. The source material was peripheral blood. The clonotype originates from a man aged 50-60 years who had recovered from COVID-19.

The CDR3 protein is CASSSPTGDTGELFF. CDR3 in DNA: TGTGCCAGCAGCTCCCCCACAGGGGACACCGGGGAGCTGTTTTTT. V usage is TRBV5-6 and J usage is TRBJ2-2, with TRBD1 matching 7 bases. Per the germline V gene, CDR1 is SGHDT and CDR2 is YYEEEE. This CDR3 comprises 15 residues. V was pared by 3 bases and J by 3 bases, with 5 bases of the junction left unmatched.